The present entry profiles one TCR beta chain with its context. Libraries were prepared by immunoSEQ multiplex PCR; TCRdb keeps only in-frame clonotypes and omits some of them. The data contain 2 million to 2.5 million clones, roughly 96% of them singletons. The healthy adult donors were HIV-negative and reported no recent acute infections or vaccinations. This sample is drawn from a study of shared clonotypes between healthy human individuals. The ends were cut back, 4 bases at V and 13 bases at J, with 17 bases in the middle. The CDR3 contains 12 residues. Germline V lookup: CDR1 SGHRS, CDR2 YFSETQ.

This clonotype originated in a young man in good health. This chain joins TRBV5-1 and TRBJ1-2, with unresolved D. The sequencing input was naive CD4+ T cells sorted from blood. The subset: CD45RA+ positively selected. CDR3 amino acids: CASSPTDGSATF. The DNA of the CDR3 is TGCGCCAGCAGCCCAACCGACGGGTCGGCCACCTTC.